The source of this T cell receptor beta chain is a study of shared T cell receptors in the human thymus. The germline gives CDR1 SGHNT, CDR2 YYREEE (reference sequence). Trimming took 0 bases from V and 4 from J, leaving 17 bases between them. The CDR3 covers 17 residues. Produced via immunoSEQ multiplex PCR; TCRdb's table is partial and in-frame only. The data show 600,000 or so clones, approximately 89% seen once. These same data were also listed under a study on human thymus T cells. That source notes: Immunologically healthy infants in Finland undergoing congenital heart defect surgery were the donors. Thymic tissue was derived from resections collected during corrective heart surgery. There appeared to be biased usage of V and J genes in thymic and blood repertoires. Related studies found that unrelated individuals share highly overlapping thymic repertoires.

Input material: thymocytes. The source is a boy younger than two with a congenital heart defect. The V and J genes are TRBV5-4 and TRBJ2-1; D call uncertain. DNA for the CDR3: TGTGCCAGCAGCTTGGTGGCAGCCCAGGTTTGGTACAATGAGCAGTTCTTC. It yields the protein CASSLVAAQVWYNEQFF.